The 2 T cell receptor beta chains presented below share a single source sample, sequenced in a study of T-cell memory formation after mild COVID-19. MiXCR, run by TCRdb on the 5' RACE reads, gives a single entry per CDR3 protein. The table has 150,000 to 200,000 distinct CDR3 sequences, more than 9% seen once. The sample consisted of PBMCs or a T cell subset sorted from them (not recorded which). Receptors originate from a man aged 18 to 29 who had mild COVID-19 (a few samples of this study predate the infection). Cell type and time point are not known.

This clonotype was recorded a few times. The chain has TRBV28 and TRBJ2-7, with a tentative D call TRBD1 (6 bases). Trimming pared 3 bases from V and 1 base from J, leaving 16 bases between. The CDR3 spans 16 residues. Germline loops: CDR1 MDHEN, CDR2 SYDVKM. Here the CDR3 reads CASSLGGDTASYEQYV. CDR3 sequence (DNA): TGTGCCAGCAGTTTGGGTGGGGACACGGCTTCCTACGAGCAGTACGTC.

This clonotype has a handful of counts. The DNA for the CDR3 is TGCGCCAGCAGTGATGCGGGGGCCTCCGTAGATACGCAGTATTTT. It yields the protein CASSDAGASVDTQYF. The chain recombines TRBV10-2 with TRBJ2-3; tentative D call: TRBD2 (7 bases). Germline CDR1 and CDR2: WSHSY and SAAADI. V was pared by 3 bases and J by 5 bases, with 15 bases between. This CDR3 spans 15 amino acids.